A single T cell receptor (beta chain) is shown here with its context. In its sample, this clonotype was seen many times. There is no known antigen for this receptor. Base qualities are not recorded, but no much larger clone differs from it by a single base. Amplification of TCR beta CDR3 regions was carried out from RNA transcripts. A first-round RT-PCR of the TCR CDR3 used the HTBI primer set with the Qiagen OneStep RT-PCR kit. A second multiplex PCR round built the libraries, followed by size selection and purification. The libraries were sequenced on an Illumina HiSeq2000 using paired-end 100 bp reads. The paper's processing steps were these. SOAPnuke was used to process the raw data, throwing out any read that contained adapters or uncalled bases, had a mean Phred below 15, or lacked an exact constant-primer or identifier match. COPE v1.2.5 was used to merge high-quality paired reads, and clonotypes were defined as unique nucleotide sequences. MiTCR v1.1 was used to align clonotypes to the IMGT TRBV, TRBD and TRBJ reference segments. The analysis included only V-J combinations with a frequency above 0.0001, which together covered 99% to 99.2% of the repertoires. The TCS score was defined as the ratio of F50 (clonal expansion) to E x V (chaos), calculated using BLOSUM62-based TCRdist between CDR3 peptides within each V-J. Welch's t-statistics and random forest reduced around 510 V-J features to 13, which were used in a naive Bayes classifier (R e1071). TCRdb passed the public sequencing reads through fastp at Q25 and MiXCR, retaining productive beta sequences. Entries that share a CDR3 protein sequence are merged under the most common genes and DNA. TCRdb, not the original authors, processed these V and J calls. This sample gives about 740,000 distinct CDR3 sequences in total; roughly 15% of them show up just once. The ten largest clones take up roughly 10% of the sample.

CDR1 and CDR2, looked up from the germline V gene, are SGHVS and FQNEAQ. Inclusive of the bounding cysteine and phenylalanine, the CDR3 is 16 residues long. The only DNA kept is the CDR3, 48 bases in frame from the first base. Relative to germline, V is 2 bases shorter and J is 1 base shorter, with 14 bases between their ends. The data were taken from a study of T cells in Graves' hyperthyroidism and ophthalmopathy (dated by TCRdb to the late 2010s). As for the study more broadly: Peripheral blood was sampled at the time of initial diagnosis, prior to any treatment. Prospective prediction of ophthalmopathy was tested in an independent validation cohort consisting of 18 hyperthyroidism patients and some 16 patients who later progressed to ophthalmopathy. Following sampling, methimazole starting at 30 mg daily was given to hyperthyroidism patients, and high-dose intravenous methylprednisolone was given to ophthalmopathy patients. Thyroid tissue and blood T-cell repertoires from several Graves' hyperthyroidism patients were also compared in the study. The paper describes TCR Vbeta CDR3 sequencing of 140 or so peripheral blood samples, made up of around 41 ophthalmopathy patients, some 76 hyperthyroidism patients and around 17 progressor patients. The 85 to 100 discovery patients were randomly split 7:3 into training and test sets. To identify TCR V-J signatures that set the groups apart, the researchers used a discovery cohort of 90 to 100 patients, made up of 40 to 45 with Graves' ophthalmopathy and some 56 with stable Graves' hyperthyroidism. What the study reported, not specific to this receptor: Sample size was not statistically predetermined, and blinding of investigators to group allocation was not performed. Ophthalmopathy was separated from stable hyperthyroidism by a 13 V-J signature model, with approximately 86% sensitivity and just over 81% specificity obtained in cross-validation and 80%/75% obtained in testing. Most expanded thyroid clonotypes (frequency above 0.001) were also found in blood, which suggests that blood repertoires may mirror thyroid immune responses. In validation, progression to ophthalmopathy was predicted by the model with 55% to 71% sensitivity and roughly 76% specificity, a median of roughly 6.4 months before onset.

Stable Graves' hyperthyroidism was defined as the absence of progression to ophthalmopathy over 18 months of follow-up. Hyperthyroidism patients were aged 18 to 65 years and newly diagnosed, with disease duration of less than 2 months. Any patient with an uncontrolled infection, another autoimmune disease, pregnancy or lactation was excluded. Diagnoses relied on clinical symptoms, serum thyroxine and TRAb, thyroid ultrasound and orbital computed tomography. Ficoll-Paque density gradient centrifugation was used to isolate PBMCs from approximately 11 ml of fresh peripheral blood. Total RNA was extracted using Trizol reagent, and RNA quality was assessed on an Agilent 2100 Bioanalyzer.

The sequencing input was blood. The chain joins TRBV7-8 to TRBJ1-2; a weak D assignment points to TRBD1 (6 bases agree). The receptor was isolated from a woman between 18 and 29 years old with Graves' hyperthyroidism. The CDR3 amino acid sequence is: CASSLRGGLFNYGYTF. The DNA sequence follows: TGTGCCAGCAGCTTAAGAGGGGGTCTTTTTAACTATGGCTACACCTTC. Extended through the reference TRBV7-8 and TRBJ1-2 proteins, this CDR3 yields the full variable domain: GAGVSQSPRYKVAKRGQDVALRCDPISGHVSLFWYQQALGQGPEFLTYFQNEAQLDKSGLPSDRFFAERPEGSVSTLKIQRTQQEDSAVYLCASSLRGGLFNYGYTFGSGTRLTVV.